The 24 T cell receptor beta chains listed next were all sequenced from one sample in a study of T cells in Graves' hyperthyroidism and ophthalmopathy. Authors of the study amplified TCR beta CDR3 regions from RNA transcripts. The TCR CDR3 was amplified in a first-round RT-PCR using the HTBI primer set. MiXCR, run by TCRdb on the multiplex PCR reads, gives a single entry per CDR3 protein. This table holds approximately 370,000 distinct CDR3 sequences, about a sixth found once. The sample taken for sequencing was blood. The receptors shown here come from a woman aged 25-40 years with Graves' hyperthyroidism that later progressed to Graves' ophthalmopathy.

The CDR3: CASSFLGSEQYF. CDR3 coding DNA: TGTGCCAGCAGTTTCTTAGGAAGCGAGCAGTACTTC. The chain is built from TRBV12-3 or TRBV12-4 and TRBJ2-7; the D is unclear. Trimming removed 3 bases at V and 6 bases at J, with 9 bases between. This CDR3 is built from 12 residues.

This clonotype was detected many times. The chain joins TRBV3-1 to TRBJ2-1, with 10 bases fitting TRBD1. The V gene end was trimmed by 1 base and the J gene end by 0 bases; junction bases not matched to a gene: 18. Germline-derived CDR1 and CDR2 are LGHDT and YNNKEL (reference sequence). The CDR3 consists of 22 residues. The CDR3 reads CASSQANPGQGVTYFSYNEQFF. The CDR3 DNA follows: TGTGCCAGCAGCCAAGCAAATCCTGGACAGGGGGTCACCTACTTCTCCTACAATGAGCAGTTCTTC.

This clonotype has a count of ten or more. J is TRBJ2-7 and V is TRBV6-1; tentatively, D is TRBD1 (6 bases). The CDR3 runs to 13 residues. Trimming stripped 9 bases from V and 2 bases from J, with 14 bases between. Per germline, CDR1 MNHNS and CDR2 SASEGT. The CDR3 reads CASSGTPTYEQYF. CDR3 DNA sequence: TGTGCCAGTTCCGGGACACCTACCTACGAGCAGTACTTC.

There are a few counts of this clonotype. The chain recombines TRBV3-1 with TRBJ2-1, with 7 bases that match TRBD1. The V gene end was trimmed by 2 bases and the J gene end by 8 bases; junction bases not matched to a gene: 6. There are 14 residues in the CDR3. Germline V gene sequence: CDR1 LGHDT, CDR2 YNNKEL (reference sequence). CDR3 residues: CASSQYRQGHEQFF. CDR3 nucleotide sequence: TGTGCCAGCAGCCAATACCGACAGGGCCATGAGCAGTTCTTC.

The chain recombines TRBV5-1 with TRBJ2-1; 8 bases align to TRBD2. V lost 7 bases to trimming and J lost 8 bases; unmatched junction nucleotides: 14. Germline assignment: CDR1 SGHRS and CDR2 YFSETQ. CDR3 length equals 15 residues. The chain's CDR3 is CASYPLLGGVDEQFF. The CDR3 DNA reads as TGCGCCAGCTACCCTCTCCTCGGGGGGGTCGATGAGCAGTTCTTC.

This clonotype has a count of ten or more. This chain joins TRBV20-1 and TRBJ2-7, with TRBD2 identical over 14 bases. CDR3 size: 15 residues. The V and J ends lost 6 bases and 2 bases, in that order; junction bases with no gene match: 6. CDR1 is DFQATT, CDR2 SNEGSKA, per germline (reference sequence). DNA for the CDR3: TGCAGTGCCGGGACTAGCGGGAGCCCCACCTACGAGCAGTACTTC. Amino acids: CSAGTSGSPTYEQYF.

This clonotype was seen repeatedly, ten times or more. The chain recombines TRBV5-1 with TRBJ2-5; D uncertain. Trimming left V 3 bases short and J 3 bases short, with 15 bases between. The CDR3 loop spans 15 amino acids. In germline, CDR1 is SGHRS, CDR2 YFSETQ. The CDR3 region is CASSWSDTLKETQYF. Here the CDR3 DNA reads TGCGCCAGCAGCTGGAGCGATACCTTAAAAGAGACCCAGTACTTC.

The sample holds many counts of this clonotype. The chain uses TRBV12-3 or TRBV12-4 and TRBJ2-7; no clear D. Trimming stripped 3 bases from V and 2 bases from J, with 8 bases between. CDR3 length: 13 amino acids. CDR3 DNA: TGTGCCAGCAGTTTTGCCGAGACCTACGAGCAGTACTTC. Its protein is CASSFAETYEQYF.

This clonotype has a count of ten or more. This chain joins TRBV29-1 and TRBJ2-5, with D perhaps assigned TRBD1 or TRBD2 (5 bases each). Germline V gene sequence: CDR1 SQVTM, CDR2 ANQGSEA. Trimming shortened V by 4 bases and J by 3 bases, and 21 bases separated the two germline ends. This CDR3 region has 16 residues. CDR3 sequence: CSVGPLGLEGKETQYF. In DNA, the CDR3 is TGCAGCGTTGGCCCATTGGGGCTAGAGGGTAAAGAGACCCAGTACTTC.

This clonotype was seen many times. The chain has TRBV12-3 or TRBV12-4 and TRBJ1-2; D might be TRBD1 (5 bases). The CDR3 is 12 residues long. Trimming cost V 5 bases and J 7 bases, with 11 bases left between them. This chain's CDR3 is CASSLGTFGYTF. DNA for the CDR3: TGTGCCAGCAGTCTCGGGACTTTTGGCTACACCTTC.

The V gene is TRBV11-2, the J gene TRBJ1-2; D gene unclear. CDR1 and CDR2 from the germline V gene are SGHAT and FQNNGV. V was shortened by 1 base and J by 4 bases, with 22 bases between the two germline ends. This CDR3 spans 18 amino acids. In DNA form, the CDR3 reads TGTGCCAGCAGCTTAGGCCCGCAGGATACCACGCGCGTCTATGGCTACACCTTC. This sequence encodes CASSLGPQDTTRVYGYTF.

Ten or more counts support this clonotype. The chain carries TRBV5-1 and TRBJ1-2, with D tentatively TRBD1 (5 bases). Germline V lookup: CDR1 SGHRS, CDR2 YFSETQ. The CDR3 length is 16 residues. Trimming pared 0 bases from V and 2 bases from J, leaving 14 bases between. CDR3 nucleotide sequence: TGCGCCAGCAGCTTGGCCCTATCGACAGAAAACTATGGCTACACCTTC. Its translation is CASSLALSTENYGYTF.

This clonotype was counted at least ten times. This sequence joins TRBV2 and TRBJ2-1; D possibly matches TRBD1 or TRBD2 (6 bases each). CDR3 size: 14 residues. Germline V gene data show CDR1 as SNHLY and CDR2 as FYNNEI. V was cut by 9 bases and J by 10 bases, with 22 bases left in between. In DNA, the CDR3 is TGTGCCAGTGAACGAGGGGGGCAGGGCGGGGAGCAGTTCTTC. The encoded protein is CASERGGQGGEQFF.

In its sample, this clonotype was seen many times. Here the CDR3 reads CASSLRGGGNTEAFF. The CDR3 DNA is TGTGCCAGCAGCCTTCGGGGGGGTGGGAACACTGAAGCTTTCTTT. The chain employs TRBV27 and TRBJ1-1; maybe TRBD1 (5 bases). V lost 6 bases and J lost 1, with 15 bases in between. Germline lookup yields CDR1 MNHEY and CDR2 SMNVEV (reference sequence). The CDR3 is made up of 15 amino acids.

This clonotype was detected many times. V usage is TRBV10-2 and J usage is TRBJ2-1; 8 positions agree with TRBD2. The germline V gene has CDR1 WSHSY and CDR2 SAAADI. V gave up 9 bases and J gave up 5 bases; unmatched junction bases: 12. The CDR3 has 15 amino acids. The CDR3 loop is CASLQLAAVNNEQFF. The CDR3 DNA is TGCGCCAGTTTACAACTAGCGGCAGTAAACAATGAGCAGTTCTTC.

Only a few counts were recorded for this clonotype. The DNA for the CDR3 is TGTGCCTGGGGTAGGCAGACACCTAATCAGCCCCAGCATTTT. Its protein product is CAWGRQTPNQPQHF. This chain joins TRBV30 and TRBJ1-5; D remains ambiguous. Germline V gene sequence: CDR1 GTSNPN, CDR2 SVGIG (reference sequence). The length of the CDR3 is 14 residues. Trimming pared 5 bases from V and 4 bases from J, leaving 15 bases between.

The CDR3 sequence is CSAMGGTNYGYTF. The DNA of the CDR3 is TGCAGTGCCATGGGGGGGACTAACTATGGCTACACCTTC. V is TRBV20-1 and J is TRBJ1-2; possible D gene TRBD1, 5 bases. CDR3 length: 13 residues. Germline CDR1 DFQATT, CDR2 SNEGSKA (reference sequence). Between the trimmed V and J ends, which lost 6 bases and 0 bases, there was a span of 11 bases.

The V call is TRBV4-1, the J call TRBJ1-5; a possible D gene is TRBD1 (6 bases). The V and J ends lost 3 bases and 0 bases respectively, with 15 bases between them. The CDR3 has 17 residues. Germline V lookup: CDR1 MGHRA, CDR2 YSYEKL. The DNA of the CDR3 is TGCGCCAGCAGCCATATCGAACAGGGCTCTAGCAATCAGCCCCAGCATTTT. Its translation is CASSHIEQGSSNQPQHF.

This clonotype was observed many times. The genes are TRBV10-2 and TRBJ1-2; 8 nucleotides agree with TRBD1. Unmatched junction bases numbered 11, after V lost 6 bases and J lost 2 bases. CDR1 is WSHSY, CDR2 SAAADI, per germline. The CDR3 has 16 amino acids. Here the CDR3 DNA reads TGCGCCAGCAGACTTACCGGGACAGGCACAAACTATGGCTACACCTTC. This sequence encodes CASRLTGTGTNYGYTF.

This clonotype was detected ten times or more. The chain uses TRBV2 and TRBJ2-1, with 12 bases that match TRBD2. The CDR3 length is 13 residues. Germline CDR1 SNHLY, CDR2 FYNNEI. With V trimmed by 5 bases and J by 7 bases, 0 bases remained unmatched. The CDR3 nucleotides are TGTGCCAGCAGTCTAGCGGGAGGGAATGAGCAGTTCTTC. Translation gives CASSLAGGNEQFF.

A few counts support this clonotype. The V gene is TRBV4-2, the J gene TRBJ2-3, with 9 positions matching TRBD2. Per the germline V gene, CDR1 is LGHNA and CDR2 is YNFKEQ. This CDR3 spans 15 amino acids. V was clipped by 4 bases and J by 5 bases; unmatched bases: 7. In DNA form, the CDR3 reads TGTGCCAGCAGCCCTGCGGGGGGGCGTGAAGATACGCAGTATTTT. Amino acids: CASSPAGGREDTQYF.

J is TRBJ1-5 and V is TRBV6-2 or TRBV6-3, with D possibly matching TRBD1 (6 bases). Germline CDR1 reads MNHEY; CDR2 reads SVGEGT. The CDR3 covers 18 residues. Trimming cost V 2 bases and J 0 bases, with 17 bases left between them. In DNA form, the CDR3 reads TGTGCCAGCAGTTACGCAGGACAGTCAGAGTATAGCAATCAGCCCCAGCATTTT. As protein: CASSYAGQSEYSNQPQHF.

This clonotype was counted at least ten times. CDR3 in amino acids: CASSQWTENEQFF. CDR3 sequence (DNA): TGTGCCAGCAGCCAATGGACTGAGAATGAGCAGTTCTTC. The rearrangement joins TRBV3-1 to TRBJ2-1; tentatively, D is TRBD2 (5 bases). The V gene's germline CDR1 is LGHDT and CDR2 YNNKEL (reference sequence). The CDR3 contains 13 residues. The germline V and J ends were trimmed by 2 bases and 7 bases, with 9 bases remaining between them.

The chain couples TRBV19 to TRBJ1-2; 8 nucleotides agree with TRBD1. The CDR3 covers 16 residues. Trimming removed 5 bases from V and 6 bases from J; junction bases left unmatched: 14. Looked up from germline, CDR1 is LNHDA and CDR2 is SQIVND (reference sequence). CDR3 coding DNA: TGTGCCAGTAGTGTCGAGACAGGGGTTTTTGCGCATGGCTACACCTTC. Encoded protein: CASSVETGVFAHGYTF. Complete variable domain (other parts from reference TRBV19 and TRBJ1-2): DGGITQSPKYLFRKEGQNVTLSCEQNLNHDAMYWYRQDPGQGLRLIYYSQIVNDFQKGDIAEGYSVSREKKESFPLTVTSAQKNPTAFYLCASSVETGVFAHGYTFGSGTRLTVV.